Shown below are 16 T cell receptor beta chains from a single sample sequenced in a study of T-cell reconstitution after alpha-beta-depleted transplantation in children. Molecular barcoding with unique molecular identifiers was used for the TCRbeta library. Using its own MiXCR run on the PCR reads, TCRdb lists one record per CDR3 protein. The sample yields some 550,000 distinct CDR3 sequences, 15% to 20% seen once. Material: PBMCs from the stem cell graft donor, obtained from the stem cell graft. Every receptor here comes from a human donor who donated a stem cell graft to a child with acute lymphoblastic leukemia.

At least ten counts were recorded for this clonotype. The CDR3: CASSVSYEQYF. CDR3 nucleotide sequence: TGTGCCAGCTCCGTTAGCTACGAGCAGTACTTC. The rearrangement uses TRBV25-1 and TRBJ2-7; D gene uncertain. Trimming removed 8 bases at V and 3 bases at J, with 8 bases between. This CDR3 has 11 residues. Looked up from germline, CDR1 is MGHDK and CDR2 is SYGVNS.

A note on this clonotype: Mismatch with germline at one junction end may stem from a read error. This sequence joins TRBV9 and TRBJ1-1; possible D gene TRBD1, 6 bases. The germline V gene has CDR1 SGDLS and CDR2 YYNGEE. The CDR3 has 14 residues. The CDR3 sequence: CASGVGDMNTEAFF. The CDR3 DNA sequence: TGTGCCAGCGGCGTAGGGGACATGAACACTGAAGCTTTCTTT.

For this clonotype: Germline and junction disagree at one end, which may indicate a read error. The J gene is TRBJ2-3, the V gene TRBV3-1; 7 bases line up with TRBD2. The CDR3 loop spans 19 amino acids. From germline, CDR1 is LGHDT and CDR2 YNNKEL (reference sequence). The CDR3 DNA reads TGTACCAGCTGCGTCCGAAGAAGCGGGATTCTCCTAGGGACAGATACGCAGTATTTT. It specifies CTSCVRRSGILLGTDTQYF.

This clonotype was picked up many times. The chain recombines TRBV5-1 with TRBJ2-3, with D unresolved. Trimming removed 0 bases at V and 5 bases at J, with 4 bases between. Germline values: CDR1 SGHRS, CDR2 YFSETQ. This CDR3 comprises 12 residues. The CDR3 here is CASSLEGDTQYF. The CDR3 DNA sequence: TGCGCCAGCAGCTTGGAAGGAGATACGCAGTATTTT.

This rearrangement joins TRBV25-1 to TRBJ1-5; D unresolved. The V gene's germline CDR1 is MGHDK and CDR2 SYGVNS. V was trimmed by 5 bases and J by 7 bases, leaving 12 bases between them. The CDR3 runs 13 residues. For the CDR3, the DNA is TGTGCCAGCAGTCGGGAGGGAGGACAGCCCCAGCATTTT. The encoded protein is CASSREGGQPQHF.

In DNA, the CDR3 is TGTGCCAGCAGCTACAGGGGGCCAGCCTACGAGCAGTACTTC. This codes for CASSYRGPAYEQYF. V is TRBV7-2 and J is TRBJ2-7, with 9 bases lining up with TRBD1. Germline CDR1 and CDR2: SGHTA and FQGNSA. Unmatched junction bases numbered 3, after V lost 4 bases and J lost 2 bases. The CDR3 length is 14 residues.

The chain is built from TRBV6-5 and TRBJ2-3; TRBD2 matches 12 bases. Germline CDR1 reads MNHEY; CDR2 reads SVGAGI. The CDR3 loop spans 15 amino acids. J gave up 6 bases and V 5 bases, and 6 bases lay outside the gene matches. The CDR3 DNA follows: TGTGCCAGCAGTCACCAACTAGCGGGGGGCGATACGCAGTATTTT. Its protein product is CASSHQLAGGDTQYF.

The V call is TRBV6-1, the J call TRBJ2-7; perhaps TRBD1 as D (6 bases). Trimming pared 3 bases from V and 6 bases from J, leaving 18 bases between. The CDR3 runs to 15 residues. In germline, CDR1 is MNHNS, CDR2 SASEGT. The CDR3: CASSDVGTRESEQYF. In DNA, the CDR3 is TGTGCCAGCAGTGATGTCGGGACAAGGGAGAGCGAGCAGTACTTC.

This sequence joins TRBV19 and TRBJ1-1, with D hard to call. The CDR3 is made up of 15 amino acids. CDR1 LNHDA and CDR2 SQIVND come from the germline V gene (reference sequence). V was shortened by 4 bases and J by 3 bases, with 15 bases between the two germline ends. The CDR3 nucleotides are TGTGCCAGTAGTAAGGTAAGGGTCACGGACACTGAAGCTTTCTTT. Amino acids: CASSKVRVTDTEAFF.

The V gene is TRBV5-1, the J gene TRBJ1-1, with a tentative D call TRBD1 (5 bases). Trimming stripped 4 bases from V and 1 base from J, with 17 bases between. The V gene's germline CDR1 is SGHRS and CDR2 YFSETQ. The CDR3 contains 16 residues. CDR3 in DNA: TGCGCCAGCAGCCCGGCCGGGACCTTCTCGAACACTGAAGCTTTCTTT. Its protein is CASSPAGTFSNTEAFF.

The gene calls are TRBV4-2 and TRBJ2-1; 9 bases agree with TRBD2. Germline-derived CDR1 and CDR2 are LGHNA and YNFKEQ. CDR3 size: 16 residues. V shed 4 bases, J shed 6 bases, and the junction held 10 bases outside the gene matches. The CDR3 coding sequence is TGTGCCAGCAGCCTTTTTAGCGGGAGTGGCCTCAATGAGCAGTTCTTC. This translates into CASSLFSGSGLNEQFF.

This chain connects TRBV11-2 to TRBJ2-5, with TRBD2 matching over 8 bases. V lost 1 base to trimming and J lost 3 bases; unmatched junction nucleotides: 4. Germline V lookup: CDR1 SGHAT, CDR2 FQNNGV. The CDR3 is made up of 15 amino acids. The CDR3 is CASSLAGRAKETQYF. The CDR3 nucleotides read TGTGCCAGCAGCTTAGCCGGGAGGGCGAAAGAGACCCAGTACTTC.

The genes are TRBV20-1 and TRBJ2-3; maybe TRBD1 (6 bases). Germline-derived CDR1 and CDR2 are DFQATT and SNEGSKA (reference sequence). The V and J ends lost 6 bases and 4 bases respectively, with 17 bases between them. This CDR3 contains 14 residues. CDR3 sequence: CSASKHRAADTQYF. CDR3 coding DNA: TGCAGTGCCAGTAAACACAGGGCAGCAGATACGCAGTATTTT.

The chain has TRBV20-1 and TRBJ2-7; 8 bases are a match to TRBD1. This CDR3 contains 13 residues. CDR1 DFQATT and CDR2 SNEGSKA come from the germline V gene (reference sequence). V lost 3 bases, J lost 5 bases, and 6 bases stayed unmatched. CDR3 sequence reads: CSAREDREDEQYF. The CDR3 bases are TGCAGTGCTAGGGAGGACAGGGAGGACGAGCAGTACTTC.

The chain combines TRBV5-1 with TRBJ2-1; possible D gene TRBD2, 5 bases. CDR1 SGHRS and CDR2 YFSETQ come from the germline V gene. The CDR3 sequence is 17 residues long. Trimming cost V 0 bases and J 6 bases, with 19 bases left between them. The CDR3 nucleotides read TGCGCCAGCAGCTTGGGGTTGCGGACCCGAGGGATCAATGAGCAGTTCTTC. It yields the protein CASSLGLRTRGINEQFF.

The V and J genes are TRBV30 and TRBJ2-7; D possibly corresponds to TRBD2 (6 bases). Germline V lookup: CDR1 GTSNPN, CDR2 SVGIG (reference sequence). V shed 0 bases and J shed 5 bases, with 17 bases lying between them. The CDR3 length is 15 residues. CDR3 amino acids: CAWSVGGTSVDEQYF. The CDR3, as DNA: TGTGCCTGGAGTGTAGGAGGGACTTCGGTGGACGAGCAGTACTTC.